The next 25 T cell receptor beta chains were all read from a single sample in a study of cytomegalovirus exposure and HLA in healthy donors. The data were produced by immunoSEQ multiplex PCR, yet TCRdb's version contains in-frame clones alone and is incomplete. The sample contains about 270,000 clones, just over 85% of which appear only once. The sample was PBMCs. Receptor source: a woman aged 18-29 years in good health and CMV-seronegative.

This clone was observed a few times. V gene TRBV5-6 combines with J gene TRBJ2-7; D is ambiguous. Trimming removed 1 base at V and 5 bases at J, with 10 bases between. CDR1 SGHDT and CDR2 YYEEEE come from the germline V gene. This CDR3 has 13 residues. The DNA for the CDR3 is TGTGCCAGCAGCTTGTTTCCTAACCACGAGCAGTACTTC. Amino acid sequence: CASSLFPNHEQYF.

The chain employs TRBV14 and TRBJ2-7; D is ambiguous. This CDR3 spans 12 amino acids. Per germline, CDR1 SGHDN and CDR2 FVKESK. Trimming stripped 6 bases from V and 0 bases from J, with 6 bases between. CDR3 sequence: CASSPSSYEQYF. For the CDR3, the DNA is TGTGCCAGCAGTCCGAGCTCCTACGAGCAGTACTTC.

Only a few counts were recorded for this clone. For the CDR3, the DNA is TGCGCCAGCAGTGTGCGGGGCAGATCAGATACGCAGTATTTT. It codes for CASSVRGRSDTQYF. The chain employs TRBV10-1 and TRBJ2-3; D perhaps matches TRBD2 (6 bases). Trimming stripped 4 bases from V and 4 bases from J, with 12 bases between. The CDR3 is made up of 14 amino acids. Per the germline V gene, CDR1 is WNHNN and CDR2 is SYGVQD (reference sequence).

The chain combines TRBV28 with TRBJ2-5; TRBD1 might be the D (6 bases). The ends were cut back, 6 bases at V and 1 base at J, with 18 bases in the middle. The length of the CDR3 is 16 residues. Germline CDR1 and CDR2: MDHEN and SYDVKM. CDR3 residues: CASRRHTGKVQETQYF. CDR3 coding DNA: TGTGCCAGCAGGCGTCATACAGGGAAGGTCCAAGAGACCCAGTACTTC.

This clone has a handful of counts. The V call is TRBV5-4, the J call TRBJ2-2, with D possibly TRBD1 on 5 matching bases. This CDR3 comprises 14 residues. With 1 base removed from V and 8 bases from J, the gap between germline ends came to 12 bases. Germline lookup yields CDR1 SGHNT and CDR2 YYREEE (reference sequence). CDR3 sequence reads: CASSLIAGSGELFF. CDR3 coding DNA: TGTGCCAGCAGCTTGATCGCAGGGTCAGGGGAGCTGTTTTTT.

The chain has TRBV6-5 and TRBJ2-7; possible D gene TRBD1, 5 bases. Germline V gives CDR1 MNHEY, CDR2 SVGAGI. Trimming pared 4 bases from V and 3 bases from J, leaving 16 bases between. The CDR3 sequence is 15 residues long. CDR3 nucleotides: TGTGCCAGCAGTTTCAGGGCAGGGTCTGGCTACGAGCAGTACTTC. Its translation: CASSFRAGSGYEQYF.

This rearrangement joins TRBV5-4 to TRBJ1-1, with TRBD1 matching over 7 bases. The length of the CDR3 is 14 residues. The germline gives CDR1 SGHNT, CDR2 YYREEE (reference sequence). V shed 0 bases and J 1 base; nucleotides not matched to a gene: 0. For the CDR3, the DNA is TGTGCCAGCAGCTTGGGGACAGGGAACACTGAAGCTTTCTTT. Its translation is CASSLGTGNTEAFF.

This clone was seen a handful of times. This chain links TRBV18 with TRBJ2-7; the match to TRBD2 covers 11 bases. The CDR3 is made up of 15 amino acids. Germline assignment: CDR1 KGHSH and CDR2 LQKENI. The ends lost 0 bases at V and 4 bases at J; junction bases unmatched: 2. In DNA form, the CDR3 reads TGTGCCAGCTCACCACCACTAGCGGGGGAGTACGAGCAGTACTTC. Translating gives CASSPPLAGEYEQYF.

The rearrangement links TRBV4-3 to TRBJ2-6, with 10 bases aligning to TRBD1. V was pared by 0 bases and J by 0 bases, with 11 bases of the junction left unmatched. This CDR3 is 21 amino acids long. Germline CDR1 reads LGHNA; CDR2 reads YSLEER. In nucleotides, the CDR3 is TGCGCCAGCAGCCAAGAAGGGGGACAGGGGTTTTTTCACTCTGGGGCCAACGTCCTGACTTTC. Translated, it gives CASSQEGGQGFFHSGANVLTF.

The rearrangement joins TRBV5-1 to TRBJ2-2; 8 nucleotides line up with TRBD1. Germline V gene lookup returns CDR1 SGHRS and CDR2 YFSETQ. Trimming at V came to 4 bases and at J to 4 bases, leaving 3 bases not matched to a gene. This CDR3 is 14 amino acids long. The CDR3, as DNA: TGCGCCAGCAGCCCCGGACAGGGCACCGGGGAGCTGTTTTTT. Translating gives CASSPGQGTGELFF.

The chain has TRBV28 and TRBJ1-6; tentatively, D is TRBD1 (5 bases). CDR1 is MDHEN and CDR2 is SYDVKM in the germline V gene. V gave up 6 bases and J gave up 6 bases, with 15 bases separating them. This CDR3 comprises 15 residues. CDR3 residues: CASRRQWAPNSPLHF. The CDR3 nucleotides read TGTGCCAGCAGAAGACAGTGGGCCCCTAATTCACCCCTCCACTTT. The complete variable domain, with remaining parts taken from reference TRBV28 and TRBJ1-6, reads DVKVTQSSRYLVKRTGEKVFLECVQDMDHENMFWYRQDPGLGLRLIYFSYDVKMKEKGDIPEGYSVSREKKERFSLILESASTNQTSMYLCASRRQWAPNSPLHFGNGTRLTVT.

This chain joins TRBV5-1 and TRBJ1-4; the D gene is possibly TRBD1 (5 bases). The CDR3 is made up of 16 amino acids. The V gene lost 5 bases and the J gene lost 4 bases, with 18 bases spanning the gap. Per the germline V gene, CDR1 is SGHRS and CDR2 is YFSETQ. CDR3 protein: CASRDVQLGRNEKLFF. DNA of the CDR3: TGCGCCAGCAGGGACGTGCAGTTGGGGCGTAATGAAAAACTGTTTTTT.

The chain recombines TRBV2 with TRBJ1-5, with a possible D match to TRBD1 (5 bases). The CDR3 runs 14 residues. V was trimmed by 4 bases and J by 7 bases, leaving 14 bases between them. Per the germline V gene, CDR1 is SNHLY and CDR2 is FYNNEI. The CDR3 DNA reads as TGTGCCAGCAGTGGGCCGGGGGGGACCCAGCCCCAGCATTTT. It specifies CASSGPGGTQPQHF.

The chain has TRBV7-8 and TRBJ1-3; D not certain. V was trimmed by 1 base and J by 6 bases, leaving 13 bases between them. CDR1 and CDR2 from the germline V gene are SGHVS and FQNEAQ. The CDR3 is 15 amino acids. CDR3 bases: TGTGCCAGCAGCTTAGTCATGCGGAACCAAAACACCATATATTTT. Protein sequence: CASSLVMRNQNTIYF.

The CDR3 bases are TGTGCCAGTAACAATGGCTACGAGCAGTACTTC. This gives the protein CASNNGYEQYF. This chain connects TRBV19 to TRBJ2-7; D remains unclear. The CDR3 extends over 11 amino acids. The V gene lost 7 bases and the J gene lost 3 bases, with 7 bases spanning the gap. Germline V gene lookup returns CDR1 LNHDA and CDR2 SQIVND (reference sequence).

The chain employs TRBV28 and TRBJ2-1, with TRBD1 identical over 8 bases. This CDR3 has 15 residues. V shed 3 bases and J 3 bases; nucleotides not matched to a gene: 4. The germline gives CDR1 MDHEN, CDR2 SYDVKM. The CDR3 coding sequence is TGTGCCAGCAGTTTTGAACAGGGGGTCTACAATGAGCAGTTCTTC. Protein product: CASSFEQGVYNEQFF.

The chain uses TRBV5-1 and TRBJ2-3, with a tentative D call TRBD1 (5 bases). CDR1 is SGHRS, CDR2 YFSETQ, per germline. This CDR3 is 17 amino acids long. Trimming cost V 0 bases and J 0 bases, with 14 bases left between them. The CDR3 loop reads CASSLVGHESSTDTQYF. The CDR3 DNA reads TGCGCCAGCAGCTTGGTTGGACACGAATCTAGCACAGATACGCAGTATTTT.

V and J are TRBV29-1 and TRBJ1-2; 7 positions match TRBD1. The CDR3 spans 14 residues. Trimming cost V 4 bases and J 6 bases; bases outside gene matches: 11. Per the germline V gene, CDR1 is SQVTM and CDR2 is ANQGSEA. CDR3 coding DNA: TGCAGCGTTGGAGGTCAGGGGGTCAACGATGGCTACACCTTC. Protein product: CSVGGQGVNDGYTF.

V and J are TRBV13 and TRBJ1-1; weak D call: TRBD1 (6 bases). Trimming shortened V by 8 bases and J by 1 base, and 8 bases separated the two germline ends. The length of the CDR3 is 12 residues. CDR1 and CDR2 from the germline V gene are PRHDT and FYEKMQ (reference sequence). CDR3 nucleotide sequence: TGTGCCAGCCGGGGGGCGAACACTGAAGCTTTCTTT. As protein: CASRGANTEAFF. Variable domain in full (rest from reference TRBV13 and TRBJ1-1): AAGVIQSPRHLIKEKRETATLKCYPIPRHDTVYWYQQGPGQDPQFLISFYEKMQSDKGSIPDRFSAQQFSDYHSELNMSSLELGDSALYFCASRGANTEAFFGQGTRLTVV.

V is TRBV27 and J is TRBJ2-1; 14 nucleotides line up with TRBD2. CDR3 length: 20 residues. Losses at the gene ends were 3 bases for V and 0 bases for J; bases not matched to a gene: 10. Germline values: CDR1 MNHEY, CDR2 SMNVEV (reference sequence). The CDR3 DNA sequence: TGTGCCAGCAGTTTCCCTCGACTAGCGGGAGGGACTAGCTCCTACAATGAGCAGTTCTTC. Its translation is CASSFPRLAGGTSSYNEQFF.

CDR3 sequence: CASARGSTDTQYF. The DNA of the CDR3 is TGCGCCAGCGCTCGGGGGAGCACAGATACGCAGTATTTT. The chain joins TRBV5-1 to TRBJ2-3; D perhaps matches TRBD2 (6 bases). This CDR3 spans 13 amino acids. Trimming shortened V by 7 bases and J by 0 bases, and 9 bases separated the two germline ends. Germline V CDR1 and CDR2: SGHRS, YFSETQ.

The rearrangement joins TRBV28 to TRBJ2-7; 9 bases are shared with TRBD2. Germline V gives CDR1 MDHEN, CDR2 SYDVKM. The CDR3 loop spans 17 amino acids. Germline trimming cut 5 bases from V and 5 bases from J; bases unmatched to any gene: 16. CDR3 residues: CASSLPLLAGVLHEQYF. As DNA, the CDR3 is TGTGCCAGCAGTCTCCCCCTCTTAGCGGGAGTTCTCCACGAGCAGTACTTC.

The rearrangement uses TRBV10-3 and TRBJ1-4, with TRBD1 identical over 7 bases. CDR3 length equals 14 residues. Looked up from germline, CDR1 is ENHRY and CDR2 is SYGVKD. Unmatched junction bases numbered 5, after V lost 3 bases and J lost 7 bases. CDR3: CAISDQGVFEKLFF. For the CDR3, the DNA is TGTGCCATCAGTGACCAGGGGGTCTTTGAAAAACTGTTTTTT.

This clone has more than one count but fewer than ten. This chain links TRBV2 with TRBJ2-7; 7 nucleotides line up with TRBD2. The length of the CDR3 is 14 residues. V lost 7 bases, J lost 4 bases, and 10 bases stayed unmatched. Germline loops: CDR1 SNHLY, CDR2 FYNNEI. For the CDR3, the DNA is TGTGCCAGCAAGGTTGTGGGAGGGCTTTACGAGCAGTACTTC. Its translation is CASKVVGGLYEQYF.

The chain employs TRBV5-1 and TRBJ1-1, with D hard to call. The germline V gene has CDR1 SGHRS and CDR2 YFSETQ. The ends were cut back, 7 bases at V and 7 bases at J, with 17 bases in the middle. The CDR3 is made up of 13 amino acids. The CDR3 reads CASGSFSTGEAFF. CDR3 nucleotides: TGCGCCAGCGGGAGCTTTTCGACGGGTGAAGCTTTCTTT.